Presented here are 8 T cell receptor beta chains from one specimen sequenced in a study of PD-1 blockade in classical Hodgkin lymphoma. Patients all relapsed after autologous stem cell transplantation, and there was variation in brentuximab vedotin exposure. Sequencing used immunoSEQ multiplex PCR; TCRdb keeps in-frame clones, though not all of them. Of nearly 100,000 clones in the sample, around 80% were seen once. The sequences come from peripheral blood mononuclear cells (PBMCs), collected at baseline. The source is a human donor with classical Hodgkin lymphoma.

The V call is TRBV10-3, the J call TRBJ2-2; TRBD1 or TRBD2 may be the D gene (5 bases each). The CDR3 is 17 residues long. Germline V gene data show CDR1 as ENHRY and CDR2 as SYGVKD. The V and J ends lost 2 bases and 0 bases respectively, with 13 bases between them. CDR3 protein: CAISERPGPTNTGELFF. The CDR3 DNA follows: TGTGCCATCAGTGAGAGGCCGGGACCCACGAACACCGGGGAGCTGTTTTTT.

This clone was detected a few times. V gene TRBV7-2 combines with J gene TRBJ1-1, with a weak D call TRBD1 (5 bases). This CDR3 region has 13 residues. V lost 8 bases and J lost 6, with 16 bases in between. In germline, CDR1 is SGHTA, CDR2 FQGNSA. In DNA form, the CDR3 reads TGTGCCAGCCGTTCACAGGTTTGGGCTGAAGCTTTCTTT. Translating gives CASRSQVWAEAFF. The complete variable domain, with remaining parts taken from reference TRBV7-2 and TRBJ1-1, reads GAGVSQSPSNKVTEKGKDVELRCDPISGHTALYWYRQSLGQGLEFLIYFQGNSAPDKSGLPSDRFSAERTGGSVSTLTIQRTQQEDSAVYLCASRSQVWAEAFFGQGTRLTVV.

The rearrangement uses TRBV2 and TRBJ2-1, with 13 bases identical to TRBD2. J lost 7 bases, V lost 8 bases, and 11 bases had no gene match. Germline V gene sequence: CDR1 SNHLY, CDR2 FYNNEI. CDR3 length: 16 residues. CDR3 sequence reads: CASLLPGLAGINEQFF. DNA for the CDR3: TGTGCCAGCCTCCTTCCGGGACTAGCGGGAATAAATGAGCAGTTCTTC.

The J gene is TRBJ2-5, the V gene TRBV5-1, with D possibly TRBD2 on 6 matching bases. Per the germline V gene, CDR1 is SGHRS and CDR2 is YFSETQ. V lost 4 bases, J lost 2 bases, and 12 bases lay in between. This CDR3 region has 14 residues. The CDR3 sequence: CASSTTGGQETQYF. The CDR3 DNA follows: TGCGCCAGCAGCACGACCGGGGGACAAGAGACCCAGTACTTC.

The J gene is TRBJ1-2, the V gene TRBV11-2; D is ambiguous. Germline V CDR1 and CDR2: SGHAT, FQNNGV. V lost 5 bases and J 6 bases, leaving 16 bases between the germline ends. The CDR3 has 14 amino acids. CDR3 bases: TGTGCCAGCAGCCCCTTAGGGTTGAGGGATGGCTACACCTTC. This gives the protein CASSPLGLRDGYTF.

The chain uses TRBV29-1 and TRBJ2-1; D tentatively fits TRBD1 or TRBD2 (5 bases each). The V gene's germline CDR1 is SQVTM and CDR2 ANQGSEA. Trimming took off 0 bases at V and 4 bases at J, with 19 bases between the two ends. The CDR3 sequence is 17 residues long. DNA for the CDR3: TGCAGCGTTGAAGACGGCCGGGGACCCAAATCATACAATGAGCAGTTCTTC. Residues: CSVEDGRGPKSYNEQFF.

In DNA, the CDR3 is TGTGCCAGTAGTCTGTACATTCGTTTAGTCGGAACTAACTATGGCTACACCTTC. Protein sequence: CASSLYIRLVGTNYGYTF. The chain joins TRBV19 to TRBJ1-2; D unresolved. The germline gives CDR1 LNHDA, CDR2 SQIVND (reference sequence). The CDR3 has 18 residues. The germline V and J ends were trimmed by 5 bases and 0 bases, with 22 bases remaining between them.

V and J are TRBV18 and TRBJ2-1, with TRBD2 matching 16 bases. V dropped 3 bases and J dropped 5; count of bases not matched to a gene: 7. Germline V gene sequence: CDR1 KGHSH, CDR2 LQKENI. The CDR3 is 18 amino acids. In nucleotides, the CDR3 is TGTGCCAGCTCACCCCCGGGACTAGCGGGAGGGCGGGACAATGAGCAGTTCTTC. Protein product: CASSPPGLAGGRDNEQFF.